This T cell receptor (beta chain) was captured by sequencing in a study of blood T cells in healthy people across ages. Study conclusions and caveats: The recorded TCR beta diversity per million T cells decreased in a roughly linear manner with age. Compared with aged donors, long-lived donors showed fewer expanded clones, suggesting selection. Possibly, changes in expanded clonotypes were confounded because donor CMV status was unknown.

This clonotype appeared a few times. The antigen remains undetermined. Germline lookup yields CDR1 SGHTA and CDR2 FQGNSA. The CDR3 sequence is 15 residues long. The J segment lost 4 bases and the V segment lost 5 bases, leaving 9 bases of the junction unmatched. The second PCR ran roughly 7 to 12 cycles with a sample-barcoded 5' primer and J-beta primers. MiXCR, applied by TCRdb to the 5' RACE reads, yields one record per CDR3 protein. The repertoire consists of about 400,000 distinct CDR3 sequences, with roughly half occurring once and the leading ten covering about 54%. The chain links TRBV7-2 to TRBJ2-7, with 9 positions matching TRBD2. Sequencing was performed on blood. The receptor was derived from a man in his 60s in good health. In DNA, the CDR3 is TGTGCCAGCAGCCCGGGGGGACTAGCCCCTTACGAGCAGTACTTC. Its protein product is CASSPGGLAPYEQYF.